These 19 T cell receptor beta chains were sequenced from one sample in a study of CD8+ T cells in alopecia areata. Sample treatment: oral pan-JAK inhibitor, 5-10 mg twice daily. After isolation, RNA underwent reverse transcription to generate cDNA as the sequencing template. Repertoires were generated with immunoSEQ multiplex PCR, while TCRdb's copy carries only in-frame clones and drops some. Seen here are some 160,000 clones, 65% observed once, and the top ten hold roughly 0.91%. The source was CD4+ T cells sorted from blood, collected at week 4, from a patient treated with tofacitinib. The receptor source for this set is a human donor with alopecia areata.

The chain links TRBV7-2 to TRBJ1-5, with D hard to call. Trimming pared 3 bases from V and 4 bases from J, leaving 4 bases between. The CDR3 has 12 residues. Germline V gene lookup returns CDR1 SGHTA and CDR2 FQGNSA. The DNA for the CDR3 is TGTGCCAGCAGCTTCCTAAATCAGCCCCAGCATTTT. Residues: CASSFLNQPQHF.

The J gene is TRBJ2-7, the V gene TRBV4-1; no reliable D call. CDR1 and CDR2 from the germline V gene are MGHRA and YSYEKL. CDR3 length equals 16 residues. V dropped 0 bases and J dropped 3 bases, with 15 bases sitting between them. The DNA for the CDR3 is TGCGCCAGCAGCCAAGAGAATAGGGTTGGGATCTACGAGCAGTACTTC. Its protein product is CASSQENRVGIYEQYF.

The chain recombines TRBV27 with TRBJ1-2, with a possible D match to TRBD1 (6 bases). Trimming shortened V by 5 bases and J by 7 bases, and 14 bases separated the two germline ends. The CDR3 has 13 residues. The germline gives CDR1 MNHEY, CDR2 SMNVEV (reference sequence). CDR3: CASSPSTGFGYTF. CDR3 in DNA: TGTGCCAGCAGTCCTTCGACAGGTTTTGGCTACACCTTC.

Only one count was recorded for this clone. V gene TRBV29-1 combines with J gene TRBJ1-5; perhaps TRBD1 as D (5 bases). The V gene's germline CDR1 is SQVTM and CDR2 ANQGSEA. The CDR3 loop spans 13 amino acids. V lost 6 bases to trimming and J lost 3 bases, with 12 bases between them. The DNA for the CDR3 is TGCAGCGTCCAAATGGGGCCCAATCAGCCCCAGCATTTT. The encoded protein is CSVQMGPNQPQHF.

The chain uses TRBV29-1 and TRBJ1-1; D uncertain. Trimming shortened V by 3 bases and J by 0 bases, and 5 bases separated the two germline ends. Germline V lookup: CDR1 SQVTM, CDR2 ANQGSEA. This CDR3 is built from 12 residues. Here the CDR3 reads CSVDNMNTEAFF. The DNA of the CDR3 is TGCAGCGTTGACAACATGAACACTGAAGCTTTCTTT.

The chain couples TRBV9 to TRBJ2-5; 8 positions match TRBD2. This CDR3 comprises 15 residues. CDR1 is SGDLS and CDR2 is YYNGEE in the germline V gene. J was trimmed by 4 bases and V by 0 bases; bases with no gene match: 5. In DNA, the CDR3 is TGTGCCAGCAGCGTAGGCCCCGCGGGGGGAGAGACCCAGTACTTC. It encodes CASSVGPAGGETQYF.

The chain carries TRBV7-9 and TRBJ2-5, with D uncertain. There are 13 residues in the CDR3. Trimming took 5 bases from V and 2 from J, leaving 9 bases between them. Per the germline V gene, CDR1 is SEHNR and CDR2 is FQNEAQ (reference sequence). DNA of the CDR3: TGTGCCAGCAGCCCGCCTAGTCAAGAGACCCAGTACTTC. Its translation: CASSPPSQETQYF.

The chain combines TRBV29-1 with TRBJ2-6; D is ambiguous. This CDR3 is 14 amino acids long. The germline gives CDR1 SQVTM, CDR2 ANQGSEA. V lost 4 bases and J 0 bases, leaving 7 bases between the germline ends. The CDR3 loop is CSVVSNSGANVLTF. In nucleotides, the CDR3 is TGCAGCGTTGTTTCTAACTCTGGGGCCAACGTCCTGACTTTC. Filled out from reference TRBV29-1 and TRBJ2-6, the complete variable domain reads SAVISQKPSRDICQRGTSLTIQCQVDSQVTMMFWYRQQPGQSLTLIATANQGSEATYESGFVIDKFPISRPNLTFSTLTVSNMSPEDSSIYLCSVVSNSGANVLTFGAGSRLTVL.

This chain links TRBV2 with TRBJ1-2; the D gene is possibly TRBD1 (5 bases). CDR3 length: 13 residues. Germline CDR1 and CDR2: SNHLY and FYNNEI. The germline V and J ends were trimmed by 3 bases and 8 bases, with 13 bases remaining between them. The chain's CDR3 is CASSDRGSKGYTF. CDR3 DNA sequence: TGTGCCAGCAGTGATAGGGGCAGCAAAGGCTACACCTTC.

CDR3 nucleotides: TGTGCCAGCAGCTTCCCCGGGCGAGCCAAAAACATTCAGTACTTC. Translating it yields CASSFPGRAKNIQYF. The V gene is TRBV7-2, the J gene TRBJ2-4; the D is unclear. The V end lost 3 bases, the J end lost 0 bases, and 9 bases lay between the germline ends. The CDR3 is 15 residues long. Germline CDR1 is SGHTA and CDR2 is FQGNSA.

The chain is built from TRBV6-5 and TRBJ1-6; TRBD1 is a possible D gene (6 bases). V was cut by 7 bases and J by 7 bases, with 11 bases left in between. The CDR3 is made up of 13 amino acids. In germline, CDR1 is MNHEY, CDR2 SVGAGI. CDR3 nucleotide sequence: TGTGCCAGCATTGACAGGCCAAATTCACCCCTCCACTTT. Protein: CASIDRPNSPLHF.

V gene TRBV29-1 combines with J gene TRBJ1-6; no firm D call. Looked up from germline, CDR1 is SQVTM and CDR2 is ANQGSEA. V was shortened by 5 bases and J by 6 bases, with 11 bases between the two germline ends. CDR3 length equals 13 residues. CDR3 protein: CSVMRSPNSPLHF. CDR3 sequence (DNA): TGCAGCGTTATGCGGAGCCCTAATTCACCCCTCCACTTT. Combining the CDR3 with reference TRBV29-1 and TRBJ1-6 gives the whole variable domain SAVISQKPSRDICQRGTSLTIQCQVDSQVTMMFWYRQQPGQSLTLIATANQGSEATYESGFVIDKFPISRPNLTFSTLTVSNMSPEDSSIYLCSVMRSPNSPLHFGNGTRLTVT.

V and J are TRBV7-2 and TRBJ1-5, with D tentatively TRBD1 (5 bases). Looked up from germline, CDR1 is SGHTA and CDR2 is FQGNSA. The CDR3 is 15 residues long. Between the trimmed V and J ends, which lost 3 bases and 6 bases, there was a span of 15 bases. The CDR3 region has the DNA TGTGCCAGCAGCTTTACATGGGGGAGGCGTCAGCCCCAGCATTTT. Translated: CASSFTWGRRQPQHF.

Comment on this clone: Other DNA variants within this sample encode the same CDR3. The CDR3 nucleotides are TGCAGCGTCAGTGAAGCTTTCTTT. Residues: CSVSEAFF. J is TRBJ1-1 and V is TRBV29-1; D unresolved. With 6 bases removed from V and 7 bases from J, the gap between germline ends came to 3 bases. The germline V gene encodes CDR1 SQVTM and CDR2 ANQGSEA. The CDR3 has 8 residues. Variable domain in full (rest from reference TRBV29-1 and TRBJ1-1): SAVISQKPSRDICQRGTSLTIQCQVDSQVTMMFWYRQQPGQSLTLIATANQGSEATYESGFVIDKFPISRPNLTFSTLTVSNMSPEDSSIYLCSVSEAFFGQGTRLTVV.

The chain is built from TRBV14 and TRBJ1-4, with 8 bases identical to TRBD1. The trim removed 3 bases at V and 8 bases at J, leaving 8 bases unmatched. Germline loops: CDR1 SGHDN, CDR2 FVKESK. The CDR3 totals 15 residues. CDR3 in amino acids: CASSHDRGKVEKLFF. The CDR3 region has the DNA TGTGCCAGCAGCCACGACAGGGGAAAGGTGGAAAAACTGTTTTTT.

The rearrangement uses TRBV7-2 and TRBJ2-5; the match to TRBD1 covers 8 bases. CDR3 length: 14 amino acids. Trimming cost V 5 bases and J 5 bases; bases outside gene matches: 7. CDR1 and CDR2 (germline): SGHTA, FQGNSA. CDR3 region: CASSIDRGRETQYF. The CDR3 region has the DNA TGTGCCAGCAGCATCGACAGGGGCCGGGAGACCCAGTACTTC.

This chain joins TRBV29-1 and TRBJ1-2; 12 bases are shared with TRBD1. The CDR3 contains 13 residues. The V gene end was trimmed by 7 bases and the J gene end by 8 bases; junction bases not matched to a gene: 8. Per the germline V gene, CDR1 is SQVTM and CDR2 is ANQGSEA. This CDR3 is CSATGQGAWGYTF. The CDR3 bases are TGCAGCGCTACGGGACAGGGGGCTTGGGGCTACACCTTC.

V usage is TRBV15 and J usage is TRBJ2-5; weak D call: TRBD1 (5 bases). Trimming stripped 5 bases from V and 4 bases from J, with 11 bases between. This CDR3 has 13 residues. CDR1 and CDR2 from the germline V gene are LNHNV and YYDKDF (reference sequence). The CDR3 DNA is TGTGCCACCAGCCCTGGACACTCAGAGACCCAGTACTTC. Translated: CATSPGHSETQYF.

The chain joins TRBV13 to TRBJ2-6; no definite D call. The CDR3 runs 13 residues. The V gene lost 4 bases and the J gene lost 4 bases, with 5 bases spanning the gap. Germline assignment: CDR1 PRHDT and CDR2 FYEKMQ (reference sequence). CDR3 sequence (DNA): TGTGCCAGCAGCTGGTTGGGGGCCAACGTCCTGACTTTC. Encoded protein: CASSWLGANVLTF.